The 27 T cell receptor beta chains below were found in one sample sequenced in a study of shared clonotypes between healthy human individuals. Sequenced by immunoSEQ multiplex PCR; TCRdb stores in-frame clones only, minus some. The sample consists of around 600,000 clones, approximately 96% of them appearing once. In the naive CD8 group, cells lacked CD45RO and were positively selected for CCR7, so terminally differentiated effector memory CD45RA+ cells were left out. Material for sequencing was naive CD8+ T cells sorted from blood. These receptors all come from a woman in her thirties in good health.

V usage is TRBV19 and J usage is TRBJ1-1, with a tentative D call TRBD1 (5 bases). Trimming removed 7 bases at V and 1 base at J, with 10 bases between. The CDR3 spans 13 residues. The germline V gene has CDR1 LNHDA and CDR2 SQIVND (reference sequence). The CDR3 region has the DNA TGTGCCAGTATGGGGCTCCAGAACACTGAAGCTTTCTTT. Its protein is CASMGLQNTEAFF.

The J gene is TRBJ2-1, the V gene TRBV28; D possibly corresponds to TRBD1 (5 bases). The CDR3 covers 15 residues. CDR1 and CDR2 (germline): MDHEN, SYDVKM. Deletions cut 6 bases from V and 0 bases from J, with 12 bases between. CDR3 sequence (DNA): TGTGCCAGCAGCCAAACAGGTGCCTCCTACAATGAGCAGTTCTTC. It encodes CASSQTGASYNEQFF.

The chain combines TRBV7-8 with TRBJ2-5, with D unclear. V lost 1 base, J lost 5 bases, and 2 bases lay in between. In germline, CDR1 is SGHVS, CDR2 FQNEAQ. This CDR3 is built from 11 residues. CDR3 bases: TGTGCCAGCAGCTTAGTCGAGACCCAGTACTTC. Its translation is CASSLVETQYF. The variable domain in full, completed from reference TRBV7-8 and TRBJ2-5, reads GAGVSQSPRYKVAKRGQDVALRCDPISGHVSLFWYQQALGQGPEFLTYFQNEAQLDKSGLPSDRFFAERPEGSVSTLKIQRTQQEDSAVYLCASSLVETQYFGPGTRLLVL.

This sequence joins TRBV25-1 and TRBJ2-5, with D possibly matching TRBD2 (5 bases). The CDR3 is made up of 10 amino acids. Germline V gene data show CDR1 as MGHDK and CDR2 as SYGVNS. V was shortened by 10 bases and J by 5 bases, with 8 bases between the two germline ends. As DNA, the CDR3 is TGTGCCACCACGGGGGAGACCCAGTACTTC. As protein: CATTGETQYF.

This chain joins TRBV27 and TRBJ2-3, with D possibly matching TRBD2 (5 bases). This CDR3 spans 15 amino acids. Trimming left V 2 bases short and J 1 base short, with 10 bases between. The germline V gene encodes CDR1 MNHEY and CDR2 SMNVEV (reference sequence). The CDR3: CASSLVAGRTDTQYF. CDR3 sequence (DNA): TGTGCCAGCAGTTTAGTCGCGGGTCGCACAGATACGCAGTATTTT.

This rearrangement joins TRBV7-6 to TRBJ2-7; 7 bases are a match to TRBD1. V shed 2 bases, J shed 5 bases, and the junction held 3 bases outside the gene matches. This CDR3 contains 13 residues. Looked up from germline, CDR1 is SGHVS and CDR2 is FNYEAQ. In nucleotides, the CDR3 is TGTGCCAGCAGCTTAACAGGGGTCGACGAGCAGTACTTC. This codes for CASSLTGVDEQYF.

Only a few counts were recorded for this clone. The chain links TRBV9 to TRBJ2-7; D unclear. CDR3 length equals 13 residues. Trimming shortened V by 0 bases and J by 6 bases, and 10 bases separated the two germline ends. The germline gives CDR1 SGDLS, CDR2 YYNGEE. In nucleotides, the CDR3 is TGTGCCAGCAGCGTAGGCCGTATATCCGAGCAGTACTTC. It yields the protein CASSVGRISEQYF.

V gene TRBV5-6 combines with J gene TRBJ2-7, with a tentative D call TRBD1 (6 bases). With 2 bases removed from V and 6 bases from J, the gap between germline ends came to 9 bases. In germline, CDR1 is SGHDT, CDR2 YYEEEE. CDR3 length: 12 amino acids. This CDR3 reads CASSLGGLEQYF. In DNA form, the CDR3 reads TGTGCCAGCAGCTTAGGGGGTCTCGAGCAGTACTTC.

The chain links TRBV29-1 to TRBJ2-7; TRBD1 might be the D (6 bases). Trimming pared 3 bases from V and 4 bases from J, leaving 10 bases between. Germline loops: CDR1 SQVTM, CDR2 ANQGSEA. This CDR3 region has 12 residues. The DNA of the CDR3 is TGCAGCGTTGAGGCCAGGGGTTACGAGCAGTACTTC. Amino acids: CSVEARGYEQYF.

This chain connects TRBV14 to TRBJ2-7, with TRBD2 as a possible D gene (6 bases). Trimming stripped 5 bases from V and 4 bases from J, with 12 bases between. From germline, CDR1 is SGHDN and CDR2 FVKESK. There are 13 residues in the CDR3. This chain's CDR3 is CASSREDQYEQYF. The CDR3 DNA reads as TGTGCCAGCAGCAGGGAGGATCAGTACGAGCAGTACTTC. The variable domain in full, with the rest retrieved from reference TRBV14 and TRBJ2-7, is EAGVTQFPSHSVIEKGQTVTLRCDPISGHDNLYWYRRVMGKEIKFLLHFVKESKQDESGMPNNRFLAERTGGTYSTLKVQPAELEDSGVYFCASSREDQYEQYFGPGTRLTVT.

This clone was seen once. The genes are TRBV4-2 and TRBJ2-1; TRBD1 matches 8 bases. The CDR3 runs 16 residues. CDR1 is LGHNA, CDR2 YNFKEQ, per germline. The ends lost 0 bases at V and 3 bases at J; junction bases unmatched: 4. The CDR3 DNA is TGTGCCAGCAGCCAAGAAGCAGGGGGCTTCTACAATGAGCAGTTCTTC. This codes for CASSQEAGGFYNEQFF.

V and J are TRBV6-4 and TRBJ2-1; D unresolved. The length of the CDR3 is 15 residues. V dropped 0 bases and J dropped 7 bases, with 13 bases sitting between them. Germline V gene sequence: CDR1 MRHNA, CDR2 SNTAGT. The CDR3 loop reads CASSDSESQLNEQFF. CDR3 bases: TGTGCCAGCAGTGACTCCGAAAGTCAATTGAATGAGCAGTTCTTC.

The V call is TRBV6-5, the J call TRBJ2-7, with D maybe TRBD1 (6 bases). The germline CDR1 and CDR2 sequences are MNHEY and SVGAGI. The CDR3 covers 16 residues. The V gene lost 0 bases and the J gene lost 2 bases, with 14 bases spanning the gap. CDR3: CASSYSVGQRTYEQYF. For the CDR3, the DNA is TGTGCCAGCAGTTACTCGGTCGGACAGAGGACCTACGAGCAGTACTTC.

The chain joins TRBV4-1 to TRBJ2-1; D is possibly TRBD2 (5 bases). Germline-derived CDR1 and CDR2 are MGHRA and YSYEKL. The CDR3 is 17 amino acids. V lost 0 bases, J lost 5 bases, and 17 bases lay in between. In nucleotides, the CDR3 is TGCGCCAGCAGCCAAGATTTAACGGCTAGCCGGCACAATGAGCAGTTCTTC. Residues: CASSQDLTASRHNEQFF.

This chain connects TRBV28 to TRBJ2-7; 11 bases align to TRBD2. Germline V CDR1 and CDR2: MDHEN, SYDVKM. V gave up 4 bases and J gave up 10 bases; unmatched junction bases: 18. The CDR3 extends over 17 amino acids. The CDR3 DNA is TGTGCCAGCAGTTCAACCGGACTAGCGGGTGCTCAGGGATTACAGTACTTC. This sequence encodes CASSSTGLAGAQGLQYF.

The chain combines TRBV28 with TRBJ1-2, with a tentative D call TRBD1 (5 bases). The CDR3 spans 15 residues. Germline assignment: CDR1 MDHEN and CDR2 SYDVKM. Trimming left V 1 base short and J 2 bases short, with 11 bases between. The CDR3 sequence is CASSLFAGPNYGYTF. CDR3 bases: TGTGCCAGCAGTTTATTCGCAGGGCCCAACTATGGCTACACCTTC.

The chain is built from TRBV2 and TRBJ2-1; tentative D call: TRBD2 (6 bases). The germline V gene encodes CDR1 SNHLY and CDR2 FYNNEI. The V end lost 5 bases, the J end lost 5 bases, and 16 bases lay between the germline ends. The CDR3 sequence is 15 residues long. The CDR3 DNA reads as TGTGCCAGCAGTCTGCGGGAAAACTCAAACAATGAGCAGTTCTTC. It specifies CASSLRENSNNEQFF.

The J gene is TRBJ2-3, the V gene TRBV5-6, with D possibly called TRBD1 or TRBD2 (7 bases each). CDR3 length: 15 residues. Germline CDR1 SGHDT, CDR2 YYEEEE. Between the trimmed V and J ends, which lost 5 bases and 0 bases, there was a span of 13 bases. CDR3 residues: CASSFQGGSTDTQYF. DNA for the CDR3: TGTGCCAGCAGTTTTCAGGGGGGGAGCACAGATACGCAGTATTTT.

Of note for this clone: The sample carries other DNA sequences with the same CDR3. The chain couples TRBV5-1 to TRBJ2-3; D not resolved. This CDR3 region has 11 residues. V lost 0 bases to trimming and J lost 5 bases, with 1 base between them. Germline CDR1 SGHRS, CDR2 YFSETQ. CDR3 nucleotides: TGCGCCAGCAGCTTGGGAGATACGCAGTATTTT. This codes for CASSLGDTQYF.

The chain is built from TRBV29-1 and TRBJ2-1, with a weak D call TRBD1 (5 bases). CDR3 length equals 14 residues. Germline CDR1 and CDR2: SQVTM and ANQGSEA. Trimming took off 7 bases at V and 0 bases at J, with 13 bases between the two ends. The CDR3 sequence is CSALGVDSYNEQFF. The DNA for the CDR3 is TGCAGCGCTCTAGGGGTAGACTCCTACAATGAGCAGTTCTTC.

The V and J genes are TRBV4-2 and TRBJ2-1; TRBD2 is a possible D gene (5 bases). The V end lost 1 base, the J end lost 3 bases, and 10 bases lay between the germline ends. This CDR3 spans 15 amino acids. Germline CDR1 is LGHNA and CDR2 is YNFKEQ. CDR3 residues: CASSQAPGNYNEQFF. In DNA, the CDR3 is TGTGCCAGCAGCCAAGCTCCCGGGAACTACAATGAGCAGTTCTTC.

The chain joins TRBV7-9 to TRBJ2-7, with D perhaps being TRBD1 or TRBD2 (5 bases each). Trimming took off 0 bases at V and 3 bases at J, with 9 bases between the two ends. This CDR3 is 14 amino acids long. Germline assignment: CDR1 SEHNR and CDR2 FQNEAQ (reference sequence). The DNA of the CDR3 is TGTGCCAGCAGCTTAGCGGGGGTGATCTACGAGCAGTACTTC. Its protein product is CASSLAGVIYEQYF. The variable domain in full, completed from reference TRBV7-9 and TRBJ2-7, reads DTGVSQNPRHKITKRGQNVTFRCDPISEHNRLYWYRQTLGQGPEFLTYFQNEAQLEKSRLLSDRFSAERPKGSFSTLEIQRTEQGDSAMYLCASSLAGVIYEQYFGPGTRLTVT.

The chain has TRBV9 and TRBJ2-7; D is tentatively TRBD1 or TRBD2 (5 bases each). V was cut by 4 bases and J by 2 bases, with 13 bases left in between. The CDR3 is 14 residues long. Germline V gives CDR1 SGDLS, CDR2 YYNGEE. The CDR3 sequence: CASSPPRGTYEQYF. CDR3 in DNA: TGTGCCAGCAGCCCCCCGAGGGGAACCTACGAGCAGTACTTC.

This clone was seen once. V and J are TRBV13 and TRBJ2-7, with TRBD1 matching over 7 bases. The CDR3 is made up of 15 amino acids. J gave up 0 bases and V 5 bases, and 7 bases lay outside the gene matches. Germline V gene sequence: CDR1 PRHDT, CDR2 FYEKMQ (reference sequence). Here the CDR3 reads CASSRRGSSSYEQYF. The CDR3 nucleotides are TGTGCCAGCAGCCGCAGGGGGAGCAGCTCCTACGAGCAGTACTTC. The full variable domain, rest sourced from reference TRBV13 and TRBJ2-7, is AAGVIQSPRHLIKEKRETATLKCYPIPRHDTVYWYQQGPGQDPQFLISFYEKMQSDKGSIPDRFSAQQFSDYHSELNMSSLELGDSALYFCASSRRGSSSYEQYFGPGTRLTVT.

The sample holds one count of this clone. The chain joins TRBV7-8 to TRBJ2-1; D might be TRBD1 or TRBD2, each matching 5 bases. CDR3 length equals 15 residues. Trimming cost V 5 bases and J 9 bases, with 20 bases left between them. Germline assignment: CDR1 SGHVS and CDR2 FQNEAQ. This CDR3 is CASSPPAGARSEQFF. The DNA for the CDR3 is TGTGCCAGCAGCCCACCGGCCGGGGCCAGGAGTGAGCAGTTCTTC.

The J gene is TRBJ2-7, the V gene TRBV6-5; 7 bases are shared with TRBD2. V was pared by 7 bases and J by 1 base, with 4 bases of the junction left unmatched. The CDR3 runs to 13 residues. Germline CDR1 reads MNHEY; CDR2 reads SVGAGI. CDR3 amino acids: CASKQLASYEQYF. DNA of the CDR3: TGTGCCAGCAAGCAACTAGCGTCCTACGAGCAGTACTTC.

The CDR3 protein is CASSLGGVTEAFF. The CDR3 DNA follows: TGTGCCAGCAGTTTAGGGGGAGTGACTGAAGCTTTCTTT. This chain connects TRBV27 to TRBJ1-1; the D gene is possibly TRBD1 (5 bases). V was trimmed by 2 bases and J by 5 bases, leaving 9 bases between them. Germline CDR1 is MNHEY and CDR2 is SMNVEV (reference sequence). CDR3 length: 13 residues.